The next 10 T cell receptor beta chains were all read from a single sample in a study of post-analysis software for immune sequencing data. General study findings and limits: Controls showed lower frequencies than patients for roughly 5 TRBV segments, and TRBV5-6, TRBV5-1 and TRBV20-1 were among these.

Unique molecular identifiers tagged the TCR beta cDNA libraries. Via MiXCR, TCRdb re-called the PCR reads, giving one row per CDR3 protein. Of approximately 730,000 distinct CDR3 sequences in the sample, roughly 50% are singletons; the top ten hold roughly 4.5%. Their cognate antigens are unknown. Sequencing was carried out using blood. The receptors derive from a girl aged 10-17 years with multiple sclerosis.

The chain uses TRBV9 and TRBJ2-3; D unclear. V lost 3 bases, J lost 5 bases, and 13 bases lay in between. This CDR3 has 14 amino acids. Per germline, CDR1 SGDLS and CDR2 YYNGEE. CDR3: CASSEYISGDTQYF. The CDR3 region has the DNA TGTGCCAGCAGCGAGTACATCTCAGGAGATACGCAGTATTTT.

J is TRBJ2-7 and V is TRBV7-2; 9 nucleotides line up with TRBD1. The last part of the DNA fits TRBJ2-5 better; the J call may be wrong. CDR1 and CDR2 (germline): SGHTA, FQGNSA. The CDR3 runs 16 residues. CDR3 DNA sequence: TGTGCCAGCACTACCCCCTCAGGACAGGGGTGGGAGACCCAGTACTTC. Protein sequence: CASTTPSGQGWETQYF.

V and J are TRBV5-1 and TRBJ2-1; the D gene is possibly TRBD1 (5 bases). Trimming took off 1 base at V and 3 bases at J, with 11 bases between the two ends. Per the germline V gene, CDR1 is SGHRS and CDR2 is YFSETQ. This CDR3 contains 15 residues. DNA for the CDR3: TGCGCCAGCAGCTTGCGTGACAGCCGCTACAATGAGCAGTTCTTC. This codes for CASSLRDSRYNEQFF.

This clonotype was counted only a few times. The gene calls are TRBV12-3 or TRBV12-4 and TRBJ2-1; 13 nucleotides line up with TRBD2. The CDR3 sequence is 15 residues long. V dropped 6 bases and J dropped 6; count of bases not matched to a gene: 5. The chain's CDR3 is CASRRTSGSPNEQFF. The CDR3 nucleotides read TGTGCCAGCAGGCGGACTAGCGGGAGCCCCAATGAGCAGTTCTTC.

The gene calls are TRBV5-1 and TRBJ2-3, with 7 bases that match TRBD2. The J segment lost 3 bases and the V segment lost 3 bases, leaving 7 bases of the junction unmatched. This CDR3 is 15 amino acids long. CDR1 SGHRS and CDR2 YFSETQ come from the germline V gene. CDR3 in amino acids: CASSSIAGDTDTQYF. CDR3 in DNA: TGCGCCAGCAGCTCGATAGCGGGCGATACAGATACGCAGTATTTT.

The table lists this clonotype with a few counts. The V gene is TRBV4-3, the J gene TRBJ2-7; the D gene could be TRBD1 or TRBD2 (5 bases each). Matching the DNA end better, TRBJ2-5 makes the J call doubtful. The CDR3 is made up of 13 amino acids. Germline values: CDR1 LGHNA, CDR2 YSLEER. The CDR3 DNA sequence: TGCGCCAGCAGCCAAGGGTGGGGGGAGACCCAGTACTTC. It encodes CASSQGWGETQYF.

In the case of this clonotype: One end of the junction varies from germline; a read error may be responsible. The V call is TRBV7-6, the J call TRBJ1-1; the D gene is possibly TRBD1 (6 bases). The CDR3 runs to 15 residues. CDR1 and CDR2 (germline): SGHVS, FNYEAQ. This chain's CDR3 is CASNYGGGGNTEAFF. The CDR3 DNA reads TGTGCCAGCAACTACGGAGGGGGGGGAAACACTGAAGCCTTCTTT.

This clonotype was observed a few times. This chain uses TRBV7-9 with TRBJ2-7; tentative D call: TRBD2 (6 bases). Trimming took off 5 bases at V and 7 bases at J, with 18 bases between the two ends. In germline, CDR1 is SEHNR, CDR2 FQNEAQ (reference sequence). The CDR3 covers 14 residues. The CDR3 nucleotides are TGTGCCAGCAGCCCACGGGACTCCATCGGAGAGCAGTACTTC. Protein sequence: CASSPRDSIGEQYF.

The chain is built from TRBV20-1 and TRBJ2-5; 9 nucleotides agree with TRBD1. The CDR3 totals 16 residues. Trimming cost V 2 bases and J 3 bases; bases outside gene matches: 10. Germline-derived CDR1 and CDR2 are DFQATT and SNEGSKA (reference sequence). The CDR3 here is CSARPRRRQGEETQYF. The CDR3 DNA sequence: TGCAGTGCTAGACCTCGCCGGAGACAGGGGGAAGAGACCCAGTACTTC.

The CDR3 DNA reads TGTGCTAGTGGCTCAGGAGGCCTAGGGCCCCAGCATTTT. It translates to CASGSGGLGPQHF. The chain joins TRBV12-5 to TRBJ1-5; D unresolved. Germline CDR1 reads LGHNT; CDR2 reads FRNRAP. Trimming left V 6 bases short and J 9 bases short, with 15 bases between. The CDR3 contains 13 residues.